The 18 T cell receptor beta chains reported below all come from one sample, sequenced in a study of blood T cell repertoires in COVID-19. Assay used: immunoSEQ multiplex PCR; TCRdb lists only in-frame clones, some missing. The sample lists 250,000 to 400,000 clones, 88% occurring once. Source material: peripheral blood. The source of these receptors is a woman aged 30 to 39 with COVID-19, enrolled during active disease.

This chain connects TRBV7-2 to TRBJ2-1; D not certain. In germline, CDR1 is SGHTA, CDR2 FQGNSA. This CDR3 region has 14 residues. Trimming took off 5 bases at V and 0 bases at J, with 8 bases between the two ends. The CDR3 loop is CASSRDFSYNEQFF. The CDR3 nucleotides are TGTGCCAGCAGCCGCGACTTCTCCTACAATGAGCAGTTCTTC.

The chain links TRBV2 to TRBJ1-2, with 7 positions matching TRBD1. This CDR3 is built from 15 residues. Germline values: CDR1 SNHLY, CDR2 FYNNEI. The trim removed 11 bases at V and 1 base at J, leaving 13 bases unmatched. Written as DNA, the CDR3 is TGTGCCGGAAAACGGGACAGCCCGTTTAACTATGGCTACACCTTC. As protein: CAGKRDSPFNYGYTF. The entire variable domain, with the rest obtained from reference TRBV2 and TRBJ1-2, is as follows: EPEVTQTPSHQVTQMGQEVILRCVPISNHLYFYWYRQILGQKVEFLVSFYNNEISEKSEIFDDQFSVERPDGSNFTLKIRSTKLEDSAMYFCAGKRDSPFNYGYTFGSGTRLTVV.

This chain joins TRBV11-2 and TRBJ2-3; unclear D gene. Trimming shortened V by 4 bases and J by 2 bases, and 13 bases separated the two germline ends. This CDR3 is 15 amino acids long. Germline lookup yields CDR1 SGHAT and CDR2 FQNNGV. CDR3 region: CASSSRSGPTDTQYF. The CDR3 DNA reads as TGTGCCAGCAGCTCCCGATCGGGTCCCACAGATACGCAGTATTTT.

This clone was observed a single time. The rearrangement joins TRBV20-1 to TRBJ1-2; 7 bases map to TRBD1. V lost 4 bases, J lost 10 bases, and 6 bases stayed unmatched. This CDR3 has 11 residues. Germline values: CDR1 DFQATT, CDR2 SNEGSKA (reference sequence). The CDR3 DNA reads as TGCAGTGCTATATACACAGGGGCCTACACCTTC. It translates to CSAIYTGAYTF.

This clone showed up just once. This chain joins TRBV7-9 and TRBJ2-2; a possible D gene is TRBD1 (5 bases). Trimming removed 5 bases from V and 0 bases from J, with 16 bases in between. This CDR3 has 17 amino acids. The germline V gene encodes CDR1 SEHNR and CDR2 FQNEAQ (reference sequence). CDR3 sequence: CASSVGAQGSNTGELFF. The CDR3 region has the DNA TGTGCCAGCAGCGTAGGGGCTCAGGGATCGAACACCGGGGAGCTGTTTTTT. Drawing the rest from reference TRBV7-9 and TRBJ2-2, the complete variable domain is DTGVSQNPRHKITKRGQNVTFRCDPISEHNRLYWYRQTLGQGPEFLTYFQNEAQLEKSRLLSDRFSAERPKGSFSTLEIQRTEQGDSAMYLCASSVGAQGSNTGELFFGEGSRLTVL.

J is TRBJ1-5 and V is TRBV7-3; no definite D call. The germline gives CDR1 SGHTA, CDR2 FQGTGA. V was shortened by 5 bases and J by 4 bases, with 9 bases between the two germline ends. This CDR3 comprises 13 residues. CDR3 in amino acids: CASSQTGNQPQHF. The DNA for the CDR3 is TGTGCCAGCAGCCAAACGGGGAATCAGCCCCAGCATTTT.

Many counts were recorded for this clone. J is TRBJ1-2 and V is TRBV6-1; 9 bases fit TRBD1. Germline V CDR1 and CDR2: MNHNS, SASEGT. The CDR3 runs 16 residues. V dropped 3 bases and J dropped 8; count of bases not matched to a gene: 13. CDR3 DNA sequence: TGTGCCAGCAGTGATTCTCTCGAACCCACAGGGGGCGGCTACACCTTC. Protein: CASSDSLEPTGGGYTF.

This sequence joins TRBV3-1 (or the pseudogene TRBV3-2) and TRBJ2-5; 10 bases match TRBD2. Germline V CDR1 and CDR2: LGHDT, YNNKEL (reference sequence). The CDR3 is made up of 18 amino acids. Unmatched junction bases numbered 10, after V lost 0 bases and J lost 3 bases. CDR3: CASSQERPSLAGEETQYF. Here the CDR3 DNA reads TGTGCCAGCAGCCAAGAGAGGCCGTCGCTAGCGGGGGAAGAGACCCAGTACTTC.

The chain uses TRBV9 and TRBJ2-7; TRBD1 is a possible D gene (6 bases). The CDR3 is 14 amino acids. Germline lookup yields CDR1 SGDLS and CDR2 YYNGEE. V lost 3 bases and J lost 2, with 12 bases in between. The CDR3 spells CASSDRTATYEQYV. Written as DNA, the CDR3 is TGTGCCAGCAGCGATCGGACAGCCACCTACGAGCAGTACGTC.

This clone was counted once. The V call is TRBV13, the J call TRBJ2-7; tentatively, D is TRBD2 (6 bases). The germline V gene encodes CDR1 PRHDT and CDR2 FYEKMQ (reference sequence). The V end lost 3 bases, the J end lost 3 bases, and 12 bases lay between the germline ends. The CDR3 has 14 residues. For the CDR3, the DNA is TGTGCCAGCAGCTTGGGAGGCCGTGGCTACGAGCAGTACTTC. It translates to CASSLGGRGYEQYF.

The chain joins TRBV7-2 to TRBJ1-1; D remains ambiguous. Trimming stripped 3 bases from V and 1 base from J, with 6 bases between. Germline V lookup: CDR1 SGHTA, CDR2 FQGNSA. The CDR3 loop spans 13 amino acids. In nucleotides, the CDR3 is TGTGCCAGCAGCTTCTACCCGAACACTGAAGCTTTCTTT. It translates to CASSFYPNTEAFF.

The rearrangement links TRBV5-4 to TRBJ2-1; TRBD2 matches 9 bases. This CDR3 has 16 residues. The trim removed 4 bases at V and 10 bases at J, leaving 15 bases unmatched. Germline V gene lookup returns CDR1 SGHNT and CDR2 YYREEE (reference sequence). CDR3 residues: CASSPGTSILFGEQFF. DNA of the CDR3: TGTGCCAGCAGCCCCGGGACTAGCATTCTGTTCGGAGAGCAGTTCTTC. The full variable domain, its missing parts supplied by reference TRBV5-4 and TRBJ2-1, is ETGVTQSPTHLIKTRGQQVTLRCSSQSGHNTVSWYQQALGQGPQFIFQYYREEENGRGNFPPRFSGLQFPNYSSELNVNALELDDSALYLCASSPGTSILFGEQFFGPGTRLTVL.

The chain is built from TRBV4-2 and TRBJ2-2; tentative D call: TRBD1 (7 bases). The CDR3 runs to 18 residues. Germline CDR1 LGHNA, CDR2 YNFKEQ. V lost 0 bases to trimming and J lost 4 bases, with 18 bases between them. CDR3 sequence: CASSQDLGGQWGTGELFF. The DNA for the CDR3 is TGTGCCAGCAGCCAAGATCTCGGGGGACAGTGGGGCACCGGGGAGCTGTTTTTT.

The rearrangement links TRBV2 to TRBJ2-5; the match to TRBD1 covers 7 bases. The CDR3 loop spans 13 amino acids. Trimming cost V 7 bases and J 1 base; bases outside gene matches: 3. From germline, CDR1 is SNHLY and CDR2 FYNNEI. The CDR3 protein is CASIGQAQETQYF. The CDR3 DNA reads TGTGCCAGCATAGGACAGGCCCAAGAGACCCAGTACTTC.

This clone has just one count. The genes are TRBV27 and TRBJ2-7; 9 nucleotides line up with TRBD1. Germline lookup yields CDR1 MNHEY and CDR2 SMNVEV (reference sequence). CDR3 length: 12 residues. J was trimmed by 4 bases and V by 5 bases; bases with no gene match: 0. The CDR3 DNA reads TGTGCCAGCAGTGGACAGGGGTACGAGCAGTACTTC. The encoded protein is CASSGQGYEQYF.

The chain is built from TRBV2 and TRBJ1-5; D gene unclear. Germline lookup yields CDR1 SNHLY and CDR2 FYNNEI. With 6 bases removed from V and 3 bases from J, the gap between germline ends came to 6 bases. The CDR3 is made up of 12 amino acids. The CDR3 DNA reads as TGTGCCAGCAGAGACAACAATCAGCCCCAGCATTTT. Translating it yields CASRDNNQPQHF. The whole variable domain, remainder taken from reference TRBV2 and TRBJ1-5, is EPEVTQTPSHQVTQMGQEVILRCVPISNHLYFYWYRQILGQKVEFLVSFYNNEISEKSEIFDDQFSVERPDGSNFTLKIRSTKLEDSAMYFCASRDNNQPQHFGDGTRLSIL.

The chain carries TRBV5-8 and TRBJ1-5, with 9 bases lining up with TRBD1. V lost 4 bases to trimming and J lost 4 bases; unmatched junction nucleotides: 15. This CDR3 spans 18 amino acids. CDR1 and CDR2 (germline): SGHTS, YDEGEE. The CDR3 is CASSPDGTGRDANQPQHF. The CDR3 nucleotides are TGTGCCAGCAGCCCGGACGGGACAGGGCGAGATGCAAATCAGCCCCAGCATTTT.

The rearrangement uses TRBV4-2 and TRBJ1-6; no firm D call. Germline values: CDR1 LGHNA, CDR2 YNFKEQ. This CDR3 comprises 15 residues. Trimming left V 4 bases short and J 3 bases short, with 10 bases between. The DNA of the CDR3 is TGTGCCAGCAGCCTCCAAGAGGGCTATAATTCACCCCTCCACTTT. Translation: CASSLQEGYNSPLHF.